These T cell receptor beta chains were read from a single sample in a study of T cells in Graves' hyperthyroidism and ophthalmopathy. TCRdb reprocessed the multiplex PCR reads with MiXCR, giving one entry per CDR3 protein. The table lists roughly 640,000 distinct CDR3 sequences, 16% of them singletons, with 2.5% to 4% in the top ten. Input material: blood. The receptor set was obtained from a woman in her forties with Graves' ophthalmopathy. Each CDR3 is given with its conserved first and last residue. D genes are given only for firm matches. Part of the rows lack a size; the others show once, few, many or a class for expanded clones.

CDR3 protein: CASSPSLDSPKLNIQYF; CDR3 DNA: TGTGCCAGCAGCCCCTCCCTAGACAGCCCCAAACTCAACATTCAGTACTTC; V gene: TRBV6-2/TRBV6-3; clone size: .; D gene: .; J gene: TRBJ2-4
CDR3 protein: CASSLSLGGEQFF; CDR3 DNA: TGTGCCAGCAGCTTAAGTCTCGGCGGGGAGCAGTTCTTC; V gene: TRBV11-2; clone size: many; D gene: .; J gene: TRBJ2-1
CDR3 protein: CASSADGYQPQHF; CDR3 DNA: TGTGCCAGCAGTGCGGACGGGTATCAGCCCCAGCATTTT; V gene: TRBV6-1; clone size: many; D gene: .; J gene: TRBJ1-5
CDR3 protein: CAIRPGQGYQETQYF; CDR3 DNA: TGTGCCATCAGACCTGGACAGGGTTACCAAGAGACCCAGTACTTC; V gene: TRBV10-3; clone size: many; D gene: TRBD1; J gene: TRBJ2-5
CDR3 protein: CASSGRGLLSQHF; CDR3 DNA: TGCGCCAGCAGCGGCAGGGGGCTCCTGTCCCAGCATTTT; V gene: TRBV4-1; clone size: .; D gene: TRBD1; J gene: TRBJ1-5
CDR3 protein: CASSQGLGNQPQHF; CDR3 DNA: TGTGCCAGTAGTCAGGGGCTGGGCAATCAGCCCCAGCATTTT; V gene: TRBV19; clone size: few; D gene: .; J gene: TRBJ1-5
CDR3 protein: CASTDRGAYNEQFF; CDR3 DNA: TGTGCCAGCACAGACAGGGGAGCTTACAATGAGCAGTTCTTC; V gene: TRBV11-2; clone size: many; D gene: TRBD1; J gene: TRBJ2-1
CDR3 protein: CASSFLGGDLSTQYF; CDR3 DNA: TGTGCCAGCAGCTTTCTGGGCGGGGACTTGAGTACGCAGTATTTT; V gene: TRBV7-9; clone size: few; D gene: .; J gene: TRBJ2-3
CDR3 protein: CASSDLAGGLENEQYF; CDR3 DNA: TGTGCCAGCAGCGACCTAGCGGGAGGGCTGGAGAACGAGCAGTACTTC; V gene: TRBV2; clone size: few; D gene: TRBD2; J gene: TRBJ2-7
CDR3 protein: CASSLRGGGSPLHF; CDR3 DNA: TGTGCCAGCAGCTTACGAGGGGGCGGTTCACCCCTCCACTTT; V gene: TRBV7-8; clone size: few; D gene: TRBD1; J gene: TRBJ1-6
CDR3 protein: CSVDLGRDTEAFF; CDR3 DNA: TGCAGCGTTGATCTGGGTAGGGACACTGAAGCTTTCTTT; V gene: TRBV29-1; clone size: many; D gene: .; J gene: TRBJ1-1
CDR3 protein: CASSPIGQSEQYF; CDR3 DNA: TGTGCCAGCTCACCAATCGGACAGTCCGAGCAGTACTTC; V gene: TRBV18; clone size: many; D gene: .; J gene: TRBJ2-7
CDR3 protein: CASSLSASYGYTF; CDR3 DNA: TGTGCCAGCAGTTTATCTGCCAGCTATGGCTACACCTTC; V gene: TRBV27; clone size: many; D gene: .; J gene: TRBJ1-2
CDR3 protein: CASKGDYNEQFF; CDR3 DNA: TGTGCCAGCAAGGGGGACTACAATGAGCAGTTCTTC; V gene: TRBV2; clone size: .; D gene: .; J gene: TRBJ2-1
CDR3 protein: CSVPNWGLVRGTTNYGYTF; CDR3 DNA: TGCAGCGTTCCGAACTGGGGTCTTGTAAGGGGGACAACTAACTATGGCTACACCTTC; V gene: TRBV29-1; clone size: .; D gene: .; J gene: TRBJ1-2
CDR3 protein: CASSQEELAGRWGEQFF; CDR3 DNA: TGTGCCAGCAGCCAAGAAGAACTAGCGGGCCGATGGGGTGAGCAGTTCTTC; V gene: TRBV3-1; clone size: .; D gene: TRBD2; J gene: TRBJ2-1
CDR3 protein: CSASSWGEGYEQYF; CDR3 DNA: TGCAGTGCTTCCTCCTGGGGAGAGGGGTACGAGCAGTACTTC; V gene: TRBV20-1; clone size: .; D gene: .; J gene: TRBJ2-7
CDR3 protein: CASSTASGSRETQYF; CDR3 DNA: TGTGCCAGCAGCACGGCTAGCGGGAGCCGGGAGACCCAGTACTTC; V gene: TRBV6-1; clone size: many; D gene: TRBD2; J gene: TRBJ2-5
CDR3 protein: CSARSLAGGLQETQYF; CDR3 DNA: TGCAGTGCTAGAAGTCTAGCGGGGGGGTTACAAGAGACCCAGTACTTC; V gene: TRBV20-1; clone size: .; D gene: TRBD2; J gene: TRBJ2-5
CDR3 protein: CASSLKGGAGYTF; CDR3 DNA: TGTGCCAGCAGTTTAAAAGGGGGCGCGGGCTACACCTTC; V gene: TRBV27; clone size: many; D gene: TRBD1; J gene: TRBJ1-2
CDR3 protein: CASSELVRQAEAFF; CDR3 DNA: TGTGCCAGCAGTGAATTAGTACGACAGGCGGAAGCTTTCTTT; V gene: TRBV6-1; clone size: many; D gene: .; J gene: TRBJ1-1
CDR3 protein: CASSTSGSFYEQYF; CDR3 DNA: TGTGCCAGCAGCACTAGCGGGAGTTTCTACGAGCAGTACTTC; V gene: TRBV6-1; clone size: few; D gene: TRBD2; J gene: TRBJ2-7
CDR3 protein: CASSLGDYYTQYF; CDR3 DNA: TGTGCCAGCAGCCTCGGGGACTATTATACGCAGTATTTT; V gene: TRBV11-2; clone size: many; D gene: TRBD2; J gene: TRBJ2-3
CDR3 protein: CASSGQGVAPQYF; CDR3 DNA: TGTGCCAGCAGTGGACAGGGGGTGGCTCCGCAGTATTTT; V gene: TRBV12-3/TRBV12-4; clone size: few; D gene: TRBD1; J gene: TRBJ2-3
CDR3 protein: CASSFTGFGVFGETQYF; CDR3 DNA: TGTGCCAGCAGTTTCACGGGCTTCGGGGTTTTCGGAGAGACCCAGTACTTC; V gene: TRBV12-3/TRBV12-4; clone size: .; D gene: .; J gene: TRBJ2-5
CDR3 protein: CASSPGRLYTDTQYF; CDR3 DNA: TGTGCCAGCAGCCCGGGGAGACTCTACACAGATACGCAGTATTTT; V gene: TRBV11-2; clone size: many; D gene: .; J gene: TRBJ2-3
CDR3 protein: CASSFLPRGDTQYF; CDR3 DNA: TGTGCCAGTAGTTTCCTTCCGCGAGGAGATACGCAGTATTTT; V gene: TRBV19; clone size: few; D gene: .; J gene: TRBJ2-3
CDR3 protein: CAWRDTGGGPYEQYF; CDR3 DNA: TGTGCCTGGAGGGACACCGGCGGGGGACCCTACGAGCAGTACTTC; V gene: TRBV30; clone size: few; D gene: TRBD2; J gene: TRBJ2-7
CDR3 protein: CASSPPLSGRTDTQYF; CDR3 DNA: TGTGCCAGCTCACCTCCCCTTAGCGGGAGGACAGATACGCAGTATTTT; V gene: TRBV18; clone size: .; D gene: TRBD2; J gene: TRBJ2-3
CDR3 protein: CASSISTREQYF; CDR3 DNA: TGTGCCAGCAGTATATCCACCAGGGAGCAGTACTTC; V gene: TRBV28; clone size: many; D gene: .; J gene: TRBJ2-7
CDR3 protein: CSARTIPTNEQFF; CDR3 DNA: TGCAGTGCTAGGACTATACCTACCAATGAGCAGTTCTTC; V gene: TRBV20-1; clone size: few; D gene: .; J gene: TRBJ2-1
CDR3 protein: CASREGMMGDTEAFF; CDR3 DNA: TGCGCCAGCAGGGAGGGAATGATGGGCGACACTGAAGCTTTCTTT; V gene: TRBV5-1; clone size: few; D gene: .; J gene: TRBJ1-1
CDR3 protein: CASSFRSTETQYF; CDR3 DNA: TGTGCCAGCAGCTTCCGTTCCACTGAGACCCAGTACTTC; V gene: TRBV5-4; clone size: few; D gene: .; J gene: TRBJ2-5
CDR3 protein: CAWSVPGGGTYNEQFF; CDR3 DNA: TGTGCCTGGAGTGTACCCGGCGGGGGGACTTACAATGAGCAGTTCTTC; V gene: TRBV30; clone size: many; D gene: TRBD2; J gene: TRBJ2-1
CDR3 protein: CASSRGDSTDTQYF; CDR3 DNA: TGTGCCAGCAGTAGAGGGGACAGCACAGATACGCAGTATTTT; V gene: TRBV12-3/TRBV12-4; clone size: .; D gene: .; J gene: TRBJ2-3
CDR3 protein: CSVDNSGNLIYGYTF; CDR3 DNA: TGCAGCGTTGACAATTCCGGAAATCTCATCTATGGCTACACCTTC; V gene: TRBV29-1; clone size: .; D gene: .; J gene: TRBJ1-2
CDR3 protein: CASSSSNSDTQYF; CDR3 DNA: TGTGCCAGCAGCTCGTCAAACTCAGATACGCAGTATTTT; V gene: TRBV2; clone size: .; D gene: .; J gene: TRBJ2-3
CDR3 protein: CASTEAGLGSTYEQYF; CDR3 DNA: TGTGCCAGCACTGAAGCCGGGCTCGGGAGTACGTACGAGCAGTACTTC; V gene: TRBV28; clone size: many; D gene: .; J gene: TRBJ2-7
CDR3 protein: CASHRGRTEAKLFF; CDR3 DNA: TGTGCCAGCCATAGGGGACGGACAGAGGCGAAACTGTTTTTT; V gene: TRBV12-3/TRBV12-4; clone size: .; D gene: .; J gene: TRBJ1-4
CDR3 protein: CASSPSPNVGRETQYF; CDR3 DNA: TGTGCCAGCAGCCCCAGCCCCAACGTCGGTCGGGAGACCCAGTACTTC; V gene: TRBV12-3/TRBV12-4; clone size: many; D gene: .; J gene: TRBJ2-5
CDR3 protein: CASRQGLGVGNEQFF; CDR3 DNA: TGCGCCAGCAGACAGGGACTAGGGGTTGGCAATGAGCAGTTCTTC; V gene: TRBV10-2; clone size: many; D gene: TRBD2; J gene: TRBJ2-1
CDR3 protein: CAWAPSWGAVSGANVLTF; CDR3 DNA: TGTGCCTGGGCGCCCTCGTGGGGGGCGGTCTCTGGGGCCAACGTCCTGACTTTC; V gene: TRBV30; clone size: .; D gene: .; J gene: TRBJ2-6
CDR3 protein: CASSYRVGSYEQYF; CDR3 DNA: TGTGCCAGCAGTTATAGGGTGGGCTCCTACGAGCAGTACTTC; V gene: TRBV27; clone size: few; D gene: .; J gene: TRBJ2-7
CDR3 protein: CASSSKEAFF; CDR3 DNA: TGTGCCAGCAGTTCAAAGGAAGCTTTCTTT; V gene: TRBV12-3/TRBV12-4; clone size: .; D gene: .; J gene: TRBJ1-1
CDR3 protein: CATSGINEKLFF; CDR3 DNA: TGTGCCACCTCCGGAATCAATGAAAAACTGTTTTTT; V gene: TRBV19; clone size: .; D gene: .; J gene: TRBJ1-4
CDR3 protein: CASSIEQGVSTDTQYF; CDR3 DNA: TGTGCCAGTAGTATAGAACAGGGGGTTAGCACAGATACGCAGTATTTT; V gene: TRBV19; clone size: .; D gene: TRBD1; J gene: TRBJ2-3
CDR3 protein: CASSEARSGTGSKETQYF; CDR3 DNA: TGTGCCAGCAGTGAAGCTAGAAGCGGGACAGGATCCAAAGAGACCCAGTACTTC; V gene: TRBV2; clone size: many; D gene: .; J gene: TRBJ2-5
CDR3 protein: CASSPHPPGTGGGYTF; CDR3 DNA: TGTGCCAGCAGCCCTCATCCTCCAGGGACCGGAGGTGGCTACACCTTC; V gene: TRBV9; clone size: .; D gene: .; J gene: TRBJ1-2
CDR3 protein: CASSPREGQGYTGELFF; CDR3 DNA: TGTGCCAGCAGCCCCCGAGAGGGACAGGGTTACACCGGGGAGCTGTTTTTT; V gene: TRBV11-2; clone size: .; D gene: TRBD1; J gene: TRBJ2-2
CDR3 protein: CASSQGGNQPQHF; CDR3 DNA: TGTGCCAGCAGCCAAGGGGGGAATCAGCCCCAGCATTTT; V gene: TRBV3-1; clone size: many; D gene: .; J gene: TRBJ1-5
CDR3 protein: CASSPPGNRVYEQYF; CDR3 DNA: TGTGCCAGCTCACCACCGGGGAACAGGGTCTACGAGCAGTACTTC; V gene: TRBV18; clone size: many; D gene: .; J gene: TRBJ2-7
CDR3 protein: CSARAGGKYFSSYNEQFF; CDR3 DNA: TGCAGTGCTAGGGCGGGAGGGAAGTATTTTAGCTCCTACAATGAGCAGTTCTTC; V gene: TRBV20-1; clone size: many; D gene: TRBD2; J gene: TRBJ2-1
CDR3 protein: CASKGLSSYEQYF; CDR3 DNA: TGTGCCAGCAAGGGACTTAGCTCCTACGAGCAGTACTTC; V gene: TRBV2; clone size: many; D gene: .; J gene: TRBJ2-7